Below are 7 T cell receptor beta chains sequenced from a single sample in a study of OX40 agonist ivuxolimab in advanced cancers. Assay used: immunoSEQ multiplex PCR; TCRdb lists only in-frame clones, some missing. This table has under 95,000 clones, 85% appearing once. The sample in question was CD4+ or CD8+ T cells sorted from blood, obtained in a trial of the OX40 agonist ivuxolimab. The source is an adult with an advanced solid tumor such as melanoma, head and neck, liver or kidney cancer.

V and J are TRBV7-9 and TRBJ2-1; D is uncertain. The length of the CDR3 is 11 residues. Germline loops: CDR1 SEHNR, CDR2 FQNEAQ (reference sequence). Trimming stripped 1 base from V and 8 bases from J, with 3 bases between. The CDR3, as DNA: TGTGCCAGCAGCTTAGAGGATGAGCAGTTCTTC. Translation gives CASSLEDEQFF. The entire variable domain, with the rest obtained from reference TRBV7-9 and TRBJ2-1, is as follows: DTGVSQNPRHKITKRGQNVTFRCDPISEHNRLYWYRQTLGQGPEFLTYFQNEAQLEKSRLLSDRFSAERPKGSFSTLEIQRTEQGDSAMYLCASSLEDEQFFGPGTRLTVL.

V and J are TRBV19 and TRBJ2-1, with D perhaps TRBD2 (6 bases). The CDR3 loop spans 17 amino acids. In germline, CDR1 is LNHDA, CDR2 SQIVND (reference sequence). V lost 6 bases to trimming and J lost 7 bases, with 25 bases between them. CDR3 loop: CASRIGTPHQKLNEQFF. The DNA for the CDR3 is TGTGCCAGTAGAATCGGGACTCCGCACCAGAAACTAAATGAGCAGTTCTTC.

This clone has a single count. The chain is built from TRBV28 and TRBJ2-7, with 9 bases matching TRBD1. The CDR3 length is 14 residues. Unmatched junction bases numbered 10, after V lost 10 bases and J lost 3 bases. Looked up from germline, CDR1 is MDHEN and CDR2 is SYDVKM. CDR3 sequence reads: CATYSGTGYYEQYF. The CDR3 bases are TGTGCCACCTACTCCGGGACAGGGTACTACGAGCAGTACTTC.

The chain combines TRBV7-2 with TRBJ1-2, with 8 bases matching TRBD1. The junction had 7 bases not matched to a gene; V was cut back by 2 bases and J by 5 bases. Germline V gene lookup returns CDR1 SGHTA and CDR2 FQGNSA. CDR3 size: 15 residues. CDR3 region: CASSLRQGSVYGYTF. In nucleotides, the CDR3 is TGTGCCAGCAGCTTAAGACAGGGGTCGGTATATGGCTACACCTTC.

The V and J genes are TRBV5-1 and TRBJ2-3; 8 bases align to TRBD1. V lost 7 bases and J lost 1; bases outside the gene matches: 5. The CDR3 totals 14 residues. CDR1 and CDR2 (germline): SGHRS, YFSETQ. The CDR3 DNA reads as TGCGCCAGCGCCATGGGACAGGGCACAGATACGCAGTATTTT. Encoded protein: CASAMGQGTDTQYF.

The rearrangement uses TRBV11-2 and TRBJ2-1; 7 nucleotides line up with TRBD1. Trimming took 1 base from V and 3 from J; bases not matched to a gene: 0. The germline V gene has CDR1 SGHAT and CDR2 FQNNGV. CDR3 length: 14 amino acids. The CDR3 region is CASSLAGGYNEQFF. As DNA, the CDR3 is TGTGCCAGCAGCTTAGCAGGGGGCTACAATGAGCAGTTCTTC.

The chain recombines TRBV6-5 with TRBJ2-7; D unclear. This CDR3 has 11 residues. The germline V gene has CDR1 MNHEY and CDR2 SVGAGI. The V end lost 4 bases, the J end lost 3 bases, and 4 bases lay between the germline ends. CDR3 region: CASSSLYEQYF. DNA for the CDR3: TGTGCCAGCAGTTCACTCTACGAGCAGTACTTC.